One T cell receptor (beta chain) is described in this entry. What it binds is not known. V gave up 5 bases and J gave up 2 bases, with 10 bases separating them. In germline, CDR1 is SEHNR, CDR2 FQNEAQ (reference sequence). The CDR3 has 13 residues. This sample stems from a study of early T cells in non-severe SARS-CoV-2 infection. About the research overall: Sequencing was performed on bulk RNA from unsorted whole blood, leaving chains unpaired. Whole-study results and caveats: VDJdb matching, biased toward anti-spike CD8 responses, missed private and CD4 specificities.

Individual cDNA molecules were tagged with unique molecular identifiers, the study reported. One entry per CDR3 protein, called by TCRdb with MiXCR from the 5' RACE reads. The table has 45,000 to 65,000 distinct CDR3 sequences, about 9.7% seen once. The TCR originated in an adult who was a healthcare worker with PCR-confirmed SARS-CoV-2 infection or an uninfected control (not recorded which). The specimen was whole blood. This chain connects TRBV7-9 to TRBJ2-7; D is tentatively TRBD1 or TRBD2 (5 bases each). The DNA for the CDR3 is TGTGCCAGCAGCCGGGGCCAAACCTACGAGCAGTACTTC. This sequence encodes CASSRGQTYEQYF.